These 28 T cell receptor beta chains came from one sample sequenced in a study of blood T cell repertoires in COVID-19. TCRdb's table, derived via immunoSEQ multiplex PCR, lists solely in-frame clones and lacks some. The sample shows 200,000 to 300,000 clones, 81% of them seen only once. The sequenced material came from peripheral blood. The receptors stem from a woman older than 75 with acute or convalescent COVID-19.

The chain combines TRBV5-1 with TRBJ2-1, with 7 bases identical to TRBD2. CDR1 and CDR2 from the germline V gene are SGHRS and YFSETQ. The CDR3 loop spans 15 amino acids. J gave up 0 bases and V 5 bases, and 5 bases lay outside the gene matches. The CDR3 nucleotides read TGCGCCAGCAGTCTGGCTAGCGGCTCCTACAATGAGCAGTTCTTC. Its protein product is CASSLASGSYNEQFF.

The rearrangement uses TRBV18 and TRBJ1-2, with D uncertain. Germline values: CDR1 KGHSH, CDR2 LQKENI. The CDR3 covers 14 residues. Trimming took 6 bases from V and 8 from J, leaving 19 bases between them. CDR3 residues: CASSSGLSLYGYTF. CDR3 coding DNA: TGTGCCAGCTCCTCAGGATTATCTCTATACGGCTACACCTTC. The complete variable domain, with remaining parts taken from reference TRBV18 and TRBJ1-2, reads NAGVMQNPRHLVRRRGQEARLRCSPMKGHSHVYWYRQLPEEGLKFMVYLQKENIIDESGMPKERFSAEFPKEGPSILRIQQVVRGDSAAYFCASSSGLSLYGYTFGSGTRLTVV.

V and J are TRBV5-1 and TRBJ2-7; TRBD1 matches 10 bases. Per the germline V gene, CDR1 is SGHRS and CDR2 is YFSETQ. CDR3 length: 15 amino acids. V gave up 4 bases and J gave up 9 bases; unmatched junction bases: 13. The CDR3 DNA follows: TGCGCCAGCAGCCCAGGACAGGGGGTCTTCCTGGGGCAGTACTTC. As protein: CASSPGQGVFLGQYF. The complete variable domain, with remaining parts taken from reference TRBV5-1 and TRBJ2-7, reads KAGVTQTPRYLIKTRGQQVTLSCSPISGHRSVSWYQQTPGQGLQFLFEYFSETQRNKGNFPGRFSGRQFSNSRSEMNVSTLELGDSALYLCASSPGQGVFLGQYFGPGTRLTVT.

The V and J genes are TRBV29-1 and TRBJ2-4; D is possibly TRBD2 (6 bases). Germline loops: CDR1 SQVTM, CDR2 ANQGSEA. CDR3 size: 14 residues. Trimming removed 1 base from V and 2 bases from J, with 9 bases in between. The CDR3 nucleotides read TGCAGCGTTGAAGTGGCGGGGACCAAAAACATTCAGTACTTC. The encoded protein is CSVEVAGTKNIQYF.

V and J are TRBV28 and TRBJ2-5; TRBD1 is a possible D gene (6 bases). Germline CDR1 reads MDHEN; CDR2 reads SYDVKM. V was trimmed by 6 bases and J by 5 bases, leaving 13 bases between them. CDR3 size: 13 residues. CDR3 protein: CASSLQGVETQYF. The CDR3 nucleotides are TGTGCCAGCAGCCTACAGGGTGTGGAGACCCAGTACTTC.

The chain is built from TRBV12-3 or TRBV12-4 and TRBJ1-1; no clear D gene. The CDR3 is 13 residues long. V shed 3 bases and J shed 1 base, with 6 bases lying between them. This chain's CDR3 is CASSFEENTEAFF. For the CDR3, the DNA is TGTGCCAGCAGTTTTGAGGAGAACACTGAAGCTTTCTTT.

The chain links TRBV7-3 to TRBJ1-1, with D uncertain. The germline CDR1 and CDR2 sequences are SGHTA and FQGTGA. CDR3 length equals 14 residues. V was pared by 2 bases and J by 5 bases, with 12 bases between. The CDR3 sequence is CASSLEPGRTEAFF. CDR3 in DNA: TGTGCCAGCAGCTTAGAGCCGGGTAGGACTGAAGCTTTCTTT.

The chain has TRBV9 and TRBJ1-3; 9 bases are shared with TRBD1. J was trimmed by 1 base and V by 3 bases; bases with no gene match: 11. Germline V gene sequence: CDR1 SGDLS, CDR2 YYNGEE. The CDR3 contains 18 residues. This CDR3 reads CASSGTGTGKKSGNTIYF. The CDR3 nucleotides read TGTGCCAGCAGCGGTACCGGGACAGGGAAAAAATCTGGAAACACCATATATTTT.

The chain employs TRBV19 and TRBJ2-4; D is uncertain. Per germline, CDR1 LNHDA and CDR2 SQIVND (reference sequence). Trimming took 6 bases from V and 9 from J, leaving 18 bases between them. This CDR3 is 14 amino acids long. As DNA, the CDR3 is TGTGCCAGTAGCGTTGATCCACTCTCGGGCATTCAGTACTTC. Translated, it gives CASSVDPLSGIQYF.

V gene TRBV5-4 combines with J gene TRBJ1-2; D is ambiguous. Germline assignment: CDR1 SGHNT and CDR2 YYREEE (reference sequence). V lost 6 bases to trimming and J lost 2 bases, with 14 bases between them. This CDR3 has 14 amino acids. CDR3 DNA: TGTGCCAGCATAAGAGCCCCCCAAAACTATGGCTACACCTTC. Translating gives CASIRAPQNYGYTF.

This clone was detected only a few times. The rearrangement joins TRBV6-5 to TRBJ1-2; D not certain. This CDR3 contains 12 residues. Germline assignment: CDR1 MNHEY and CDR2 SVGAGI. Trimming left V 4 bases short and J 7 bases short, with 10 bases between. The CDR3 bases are TGTGCCAGCAGTTCTCCGACGGGTGGCTACACCTTC. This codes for CASSSPTGGYTF.

CDR3 nucleotides: TGTGCCAGCAGTAGACTCACAGGGGACACTGAAGCTTTCTTT. It encodes CASSRLTGDTEAFF. This rearrangement joins TRBV27 to TRBJ1-1, with 7 bases lining up with TRBD1. The germline V gene has CDR1 MNHEY and CDR2 SMNVEV (reference sequence). The CDR3 has 14 residues. V lost 5 bases and J lost 3; bases outside the gene matches: 6.

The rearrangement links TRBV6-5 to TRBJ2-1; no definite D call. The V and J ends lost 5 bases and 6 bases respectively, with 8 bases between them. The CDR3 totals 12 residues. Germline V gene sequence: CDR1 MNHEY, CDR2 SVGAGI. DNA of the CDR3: TGTGCCAGCAGTCCCCGACTCAATGAGCAGTTCTTC. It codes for CASSPRLNEQFF.

The CDR3 loop reads CASSKAGGMQYF. The CDR3 DNA is TGTGCCAGCAGCAAAGCGGGGGGGATGCAGTATTTT. The chain combines TRBV7-2 with TRBJ2-3; 10 bases line up with TRBD2. V was pared by 5 bases and J by 11 bases, with 4 bases of the junction left unmatched. Germline lookup yields CDR1 SGHTA and CDR2 FQGNSA. The CDR3 extends over 12 amino acids.

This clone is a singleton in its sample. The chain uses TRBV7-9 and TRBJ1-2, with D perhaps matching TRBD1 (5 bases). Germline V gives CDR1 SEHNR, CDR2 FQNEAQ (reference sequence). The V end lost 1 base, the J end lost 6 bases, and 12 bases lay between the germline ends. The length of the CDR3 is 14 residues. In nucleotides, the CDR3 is TGTGCCAGCAGCTTAGTCAGGGAGGGTGATGGCTACACCTTC. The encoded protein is CASSLVREGDGYTF.

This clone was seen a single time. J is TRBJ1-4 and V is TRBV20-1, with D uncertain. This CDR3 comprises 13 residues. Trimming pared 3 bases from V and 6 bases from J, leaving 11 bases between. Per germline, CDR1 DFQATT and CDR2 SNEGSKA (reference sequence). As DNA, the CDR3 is TGCAGTGCTAGTTACGGTCTGTATGAAAAACTGTTTTTT. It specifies CSASYGLYEKLFF.

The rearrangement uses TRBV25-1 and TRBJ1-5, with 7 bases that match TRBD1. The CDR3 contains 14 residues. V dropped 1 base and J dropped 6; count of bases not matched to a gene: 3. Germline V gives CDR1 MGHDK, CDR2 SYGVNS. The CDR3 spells CASSESGQFQPQHF. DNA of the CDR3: TGTGCCAGCAGTGAATCGGGACAGTTTCAGCCCCAGCATTTT.

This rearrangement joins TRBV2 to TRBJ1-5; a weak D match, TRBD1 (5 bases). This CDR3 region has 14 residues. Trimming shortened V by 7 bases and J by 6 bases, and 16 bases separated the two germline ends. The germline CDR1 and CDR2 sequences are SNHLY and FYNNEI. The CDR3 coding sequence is TGTGCCAGCAAAATGCAGGGAGGAGGTCAGCCCCAGCATTTT. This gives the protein CASKMQGGGQPQHF.

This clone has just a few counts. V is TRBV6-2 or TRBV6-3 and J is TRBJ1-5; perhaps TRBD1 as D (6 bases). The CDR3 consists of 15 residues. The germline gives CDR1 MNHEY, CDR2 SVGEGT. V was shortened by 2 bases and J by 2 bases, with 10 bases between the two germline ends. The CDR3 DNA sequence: TGTGCCAGCAGTTACGGGGGCTCTGGCAATCAGCCCCAGCATTTT. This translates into CASSYGGSGNQPQHF.

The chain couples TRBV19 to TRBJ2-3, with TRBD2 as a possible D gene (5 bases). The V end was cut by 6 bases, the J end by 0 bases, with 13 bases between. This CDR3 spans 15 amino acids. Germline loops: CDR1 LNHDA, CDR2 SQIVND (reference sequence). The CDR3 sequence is CASRPWTSSTDTQYF. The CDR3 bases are TGTGCCAGTAGGCCATGGACTTCCAGCACAGATACGCAGTATTTT.

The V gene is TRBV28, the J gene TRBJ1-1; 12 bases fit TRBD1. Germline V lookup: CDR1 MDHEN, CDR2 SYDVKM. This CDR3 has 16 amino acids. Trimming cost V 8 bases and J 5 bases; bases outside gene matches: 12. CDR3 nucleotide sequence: TGTGCCAGCCCTAGGTTCCCGGGACAGGGGGCGACTGAAGCTTTCTTT. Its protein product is CASPRFPGQGATEAFF.

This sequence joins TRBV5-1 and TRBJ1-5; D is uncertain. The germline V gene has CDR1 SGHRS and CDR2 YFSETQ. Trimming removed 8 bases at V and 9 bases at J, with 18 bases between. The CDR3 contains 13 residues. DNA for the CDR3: TGCGCCAGGGACGGTCGGAACCGGGGGCCCCAGCATTTT. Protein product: CARDGRNRGPQHF.

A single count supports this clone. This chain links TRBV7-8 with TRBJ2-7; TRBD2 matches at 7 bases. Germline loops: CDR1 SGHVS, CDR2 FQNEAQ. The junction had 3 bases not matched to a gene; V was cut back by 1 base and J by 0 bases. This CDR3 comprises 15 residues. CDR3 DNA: TGTGCCAGCAGCTTAGAGCTAGCGGTCTCCTACGAGCAGTACTTC. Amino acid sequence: CASSLELAVSYEQYF.

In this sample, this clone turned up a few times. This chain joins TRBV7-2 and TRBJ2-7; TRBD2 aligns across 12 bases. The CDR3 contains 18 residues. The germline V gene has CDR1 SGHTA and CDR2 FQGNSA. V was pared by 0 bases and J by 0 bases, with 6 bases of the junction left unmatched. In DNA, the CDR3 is TGTGCCAGCAGCTTAGCCTCAGGGACTAGCGGGTCCTCCTACGAGCAGTACTTC. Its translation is CASSLASGTSGSSYEQYF. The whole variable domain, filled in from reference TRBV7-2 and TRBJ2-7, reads GAGVSQSPSNKVTEKGKDVELRCDPISGHTALYWYRQSLGQGLEFLIYFQGNSAPDKSGLPSDRFSAERTGGSVSTLTIQRTQQEDSAVYLCASSLASGTSGSSYEQYFGPGTRLTVT.

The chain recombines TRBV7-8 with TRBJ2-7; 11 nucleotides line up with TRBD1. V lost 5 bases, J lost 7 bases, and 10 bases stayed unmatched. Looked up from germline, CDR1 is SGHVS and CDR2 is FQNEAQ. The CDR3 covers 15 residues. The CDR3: CASSPGQGALGEQYF. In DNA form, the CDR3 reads TGTGCCAGCAGCCCAGGACAGGGGGCTCTTGGGGAGCAGTACTTC.

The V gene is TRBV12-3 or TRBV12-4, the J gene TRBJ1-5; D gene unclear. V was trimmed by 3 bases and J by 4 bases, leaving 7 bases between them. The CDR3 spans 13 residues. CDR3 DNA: TGTGCCAGCAGTTTTGCTGAGAATCAGCCCCAGCATTTT. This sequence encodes CASSFAENQPQHF.

CDR3 coding DNA: TGTGCCAGCAGCTTAGCGCCCCACTACGGGGATACGCAGTATTTT. It codes for CASSLAPHYGDTQYF. This chain links TRBV7-2 with TRBJ2-3; no firm D call. The CDR3 consists of 15 residues. CDR1 and CDR2 (germline): SGHTA, FQGNSA. Between the trimmed V and J ends, which lost 0 bases and 6 bases, there was a span of 13 bases.

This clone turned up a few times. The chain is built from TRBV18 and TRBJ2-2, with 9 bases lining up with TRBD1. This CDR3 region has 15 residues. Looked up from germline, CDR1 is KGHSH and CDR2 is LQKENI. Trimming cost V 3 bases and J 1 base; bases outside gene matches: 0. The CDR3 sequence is CASSPGQGNTGELFF. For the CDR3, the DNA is TGTGCCAGCTCACCGGGACAGGGGAACACCGGGGAGCTGTTTTTT.